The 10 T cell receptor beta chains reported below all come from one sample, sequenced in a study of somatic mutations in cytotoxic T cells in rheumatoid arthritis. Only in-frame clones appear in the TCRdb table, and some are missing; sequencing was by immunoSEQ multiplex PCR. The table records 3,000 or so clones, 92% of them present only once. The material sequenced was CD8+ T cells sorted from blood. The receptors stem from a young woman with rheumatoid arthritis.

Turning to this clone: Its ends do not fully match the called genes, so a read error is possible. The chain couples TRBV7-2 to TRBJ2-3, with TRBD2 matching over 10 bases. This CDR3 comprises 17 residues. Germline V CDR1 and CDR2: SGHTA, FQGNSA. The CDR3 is CATSGLAGVTSTDTQYF. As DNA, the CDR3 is TGTGCCACCTCCGGGCTAGCGGGAGTGACTAGCACAGACACGCAGTATTTT.

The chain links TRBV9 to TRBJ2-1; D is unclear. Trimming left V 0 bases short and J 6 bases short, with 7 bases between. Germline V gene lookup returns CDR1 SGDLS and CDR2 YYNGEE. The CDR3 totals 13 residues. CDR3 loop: CASSVAPGNEQFF. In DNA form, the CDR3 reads TGTGCCAGCAGCGTAGCTCCGGGCAATGAGCAGTTCTTC.

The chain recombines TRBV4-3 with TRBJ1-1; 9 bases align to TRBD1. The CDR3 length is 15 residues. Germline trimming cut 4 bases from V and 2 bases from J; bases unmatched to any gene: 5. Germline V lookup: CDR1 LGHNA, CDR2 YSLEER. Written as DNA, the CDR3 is TGCGCCAGCAGCCCGAACAGGGGGCGCAACACTGAAGCTTTCTTT. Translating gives CASSPNRGRNTEAFF.

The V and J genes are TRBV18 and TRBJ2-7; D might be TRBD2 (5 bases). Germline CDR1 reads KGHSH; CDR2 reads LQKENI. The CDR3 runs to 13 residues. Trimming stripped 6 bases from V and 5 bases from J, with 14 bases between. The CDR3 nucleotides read TGTGCCAGCTCCCTGGACTTCCCACACGAGCAGTACTTC. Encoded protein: CASSLDFPHEQYF.

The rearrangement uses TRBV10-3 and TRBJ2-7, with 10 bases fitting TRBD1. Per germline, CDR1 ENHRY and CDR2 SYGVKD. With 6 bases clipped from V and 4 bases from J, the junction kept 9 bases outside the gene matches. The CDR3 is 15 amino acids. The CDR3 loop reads CAIRNQTGGLYEQYF. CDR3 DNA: TGTGCCATCAGAAATCAGACAGGGGGCTTATACGAGCAGTACTTC.

CDR3 protein: CASSQRGNTGELFF. DNA of the CDR3: TGTGCCAGCAGCCAGCGAGGTAACACCGGGGAGCTGTTTTTT. The V call is TRBV14, the J call TRBJ2-2; D ambiguous. The V end was cut by 3 bases, the J end by 2 bases, with 7 bases between. CDR3 length equals 14 residues. The germline V gene has CDR1 SGHDN and CDR2 FVKESK.

In DNA, the CDR3 is TGTGCCAGCAGTGACTCGGGACAGGGGGCAGATACGCAGTATTTT. Translating it yields CASSDSGQGADTQYF. The V gene is TRBV6-4, the J gene TRBJ2-3; TRBD1 aligns across 11 bases. From germline, CDR1 is MRHNA and CDR2 SNTAGT. V shed 0 bases, J shed 4 bases, and the junction held 0 bases outside the gene matches. The CDR3 covers 15 residues.

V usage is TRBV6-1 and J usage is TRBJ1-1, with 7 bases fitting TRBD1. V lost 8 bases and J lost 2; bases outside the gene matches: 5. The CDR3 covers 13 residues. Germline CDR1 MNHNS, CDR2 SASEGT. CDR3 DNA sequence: TGTGCCAGCCGGGACAGCTTTAACACTGAAGCTTTCTTT. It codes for CASRDSFNTEAFF.

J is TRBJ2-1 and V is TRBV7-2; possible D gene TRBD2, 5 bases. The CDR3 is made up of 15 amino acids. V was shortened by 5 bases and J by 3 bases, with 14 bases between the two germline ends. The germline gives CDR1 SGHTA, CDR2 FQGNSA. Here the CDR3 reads CASSPGLADYNEQFF. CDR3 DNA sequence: TGTGCCAGCAGCCCCGGGCTAGCAGACTACAATGAGCAGTTCTTC.

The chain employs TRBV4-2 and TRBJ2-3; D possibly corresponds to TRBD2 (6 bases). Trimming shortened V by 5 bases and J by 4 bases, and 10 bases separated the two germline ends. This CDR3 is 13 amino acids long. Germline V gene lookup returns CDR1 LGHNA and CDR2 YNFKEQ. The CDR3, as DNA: TGTGCCAGCAGCGGTGGGGAGGCAGATACGCAGTATTTT. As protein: CASSGGEADTQYF.